This T cell receptor (beta chain) was captured in a study of blood T cell repertoires in COVID-19. The CDR3 length is 16 residues. CDR1 is SGDLS and CDR2 is YYNGEE in the germline V gene. V was clipped by 0 bases and J by 3 bases; unmatched bases: 3. Original handling: Reference gene primer amplification yielded estimated nucleated cell counts. TCRdb's copy holds only in-frame clones and misses some; the assay was immunoSEQ multiplex PCR. The V and J calls and the clone size are those of that table, but D and trimming were determined from the DNA. This table holds approximately 100,000 clones, 84% found once.

This chain joins TRBV9 and TRBJ2-3; 11 bases are shared with TRBD2. The sample consisted of peripheral blood. The receptor was derived from a human donor in a cohort sampled during active or convalescent COVID-19. The CDR3 loop is CASSVDLAGGTDTQYF. CDR3 DNA: TGTGCCAGCAGCGTAGATCTAGCGGGGGGAACAGATACGCAGTATTTT.